Presented here are 5 T cell receptor beta chains from one specimen sequenced in a study of PD-L1 blockade in urothelial cancer (dated by TCRdb to about 2017). Library generation was performed with the immunoSEQ multiplex PCR assay. Not all clones reach the TCRdb copy of this immuneACCESS table, which keeps in-frame sequences only. Checked studies attribute under half of the gap to unresolved V genes and leave the rest unexplained. Counted in this sample were some 100,000 clones; 91% of them appeared once. Clones ranked in the top ten supply about 0.92% of the sample. Sequencing was performed on PBMCs, taken around atezolizumab (anti-PD-L1) treatment. The origin of the receptors is a woman over 75 with urothelial cancer.

This clone was observed a single time. The chain couples TRBV5-6 to TRBJ1-2; D perhaps matches TRBD1 (5 bases). Germline V gene lookup returns CDR1 SGHDT and CDR2 YYEEEE. This CDR3 is built from 15 residues. Trimming cost V 5 bases and J 4 bases, with 18 bases left between them. In DNA, the CDR3 is TGTGCCAGCAGGGGAGGTCCGGGGGGTATCTATGGCTACACCTTC. Residues: CASRGGPGGIYGYTF.

The chain couples TRBV18 to TRBJ1-2, with TRBD1 identical over 11 bases. Germline-derived CDR1 and CDR2 are KGHSH and LQKENI. J lost 1 base, V lost 2 bases, and 3 bases had no gene match. This CDR3 region has 16 residues. The CDR3 DNA is TGTGCCAGCTCACCAGGACAGGGGGCCGGTAACTATGGCTACACCTTC. Encoded protein: CASSPGQGAGNYGYTF.

The CDR3 DNA follows: TGTGCCAGCAGTCCAGGGGGGATGAACACTGAAGCTTTCTTT. Its translation: CASSPGGMNTEAFF. The rearrangement joins TRBV2 to TRBJ1-1; 7 bases align to TRBD1. The germline gives CDR1 SNHLY, CDR2 FYNNEI. Trimming removed 5 bases from V and 0 bases from J; junction bases left unmatched: 3. The CDR3 is made up of 14 amino acids.

The chain employs TRBV19 and TRBJ2-2, with TRBD2 identical over 14 bases. The CDR3 extends over 19 amino acids. With V trimmed by 2 bases and J by 4 bases, 9 bases remained unmatched. Germline V lookup: CDR1 LNHDA, CDR2 SQIVND (reference sequence). In DNA form, the CDR3 reads TGTGCCAGTAGTATAAGGGGGACTAGCGGGAGTGCCAGCACCGGGGAGCTGTTTTTT. Its protein is CASSIRGTSGSASTGELFF.

This chain connects TRBV7-9 to TRBJ2-5; D unresolved. V lost 6 bases and J lost 14, with 16 bases in between. Germline assignment: CDR1 SEHNR and CDR2 FQNEAQ (reference sequence). The CDR3 runs to 11 residues. CDR3 nucleotides: TGTGCCAGCAGTCAATCTCAGGTCTTCTACTTC. As protein: CASSQSQVFYF.